The rows below give T cell receptor beta chains drawn from one sample of a study of blood T cells in healthy people across ages. TCRdb fed the 5' RACE reads into MiXCR, producing one record per CDR3 protein. The repertoire consists of about 840,000 distinct CDR3 sequences, with around 29% occurring once and the leading ten covering more than 8.5%. The same data also contributed to another study, on T cells of mothers and their children.

The sample was blood. These TCRs come from a woman aged 40 to 50 in good health. Each CDR3 is given with its conserved first and last residue. The order of the fields is D gene, J gene, clone size, V gene, CDR3 protein, CDR3 DNA. A D gene is named only where the DNA matches it firmly. Size is omitted from some rows. Given values are once, few, many or a class for expanded clones.

TRBD2 TRBJ2-5 few TRBV27 CASSPLNPAGETQYF TGTGCCAGCAGTCCGCTTAACCCAGCGGGGGAGACCCAGTACTTC
NA TRBJ2-7 NA TRBV18 CASSPTLAYEQYF TGTGCCAGCTCACCGACACTGGCCTACGAGCAGTACTTC
NA TRBJ1-2 NA TRBV24-1 CAASERVAGYTF TGTGCCGCCAGTGAACGGGTAGCCGGCTACACCTTC
NA TRBJ2-5 NA TRBV7-3 CASSLLGTGTEQYF TGTGCCAGCAGCCTCCTGGGGACTGGTACGGAGCAGTACTTC
TRBD2 TRBJ2-3 few TRBV20-1 CSAYIAGRNTDTQYF TGCAGTGCTTATATAGCGGGAAGAAACACAGATACGCAGTATTTT
NA TRBJ1-1 few TRBV6-5 CASSPSAGWRAEAFF TGTGCCAGCAGTCCCTCCGCGGGGTGGAGGGCTGAAGCTTTCTTT
TRBD1 TRBJ2-7 NA TRBV20-1 CSATSGTGGIHYEQYF TGCAGTGCCACATCAGGGACAGGAGGTATTCATTACGAGCAGTACTTC
TRBD1 TRBJ1-3 NA TRBV28 CASSSSGQGDTIYF TGTGCCAGCAGTTCCTCGGGACAGGGAGACACCATATATTTT
TRBD2 TRBJ2-4 NA TRBV10-2 CASSAPGTSNEQYF TGCGCCAGCAGTGCCCCGGGGACTAGTAATGAGCAGTACTTC
NA TRBJ2-7 NA TRBV11-1 CASSSLNSGEQYF TGTGCCAGCAGCTCCCTGAACTCGGGTGAGCAGTACTTC
NA TRBJ2-3 NA TRBV2 CASSGQGTLTDTQYF TGTGCCAGCAGTGGGCAGGGCACGCTCACAGATACGCAGTATTTT
TRBD2 TRBJ2-1 NA TRBV4-3 CASSPLSGTSGGASYNEQFF TGCGCCAGCAGCCCCCTTTCGGGGACTAGCGGGGGGGCTTCCTACAATGAGCAGTTCTTC
NA TRBJ1-3 NA TRBV6-6 CASSPPGRLSGNTIYF TGTGCCAGCAGCCCTCCGGGACGACTGTCTGGAAACACCATATATTTT
NA TRBJ2-7 many TRBV9 CASSADPTSSYEQYF TGTGCCAGCAGCGCCGACCCGACCAGCTCCTACGAGCAGTACTTC
NA TRBJ1-2 NA TRBV10-3 CAISTTQGSYGYTF TGTGCCATCAGTACAACCCAGGGCTCCTATGGCTACACCTTC
NA TRBJ1-5 few TRBV30 CAWSREADQPQHF TGTGCCTGGAGTAGGGAAGCGGATCAGCCCCAGCATTTT
NA TRBJ2-6 NA TRBV7-3 CASSLFGGGAGSGANVLTF TGTGCCAGCAGCTTATTTGGAGGGGGGGCCGGCTCTGGGGCCAACGTCCTGACTTTC
TRBD2 TRBJ2-2 NA TRBV4-1 CASSRSGLAGGRDTGELFF TGCGCCAGCAGCCGATCGGGACTAGCGGGCGGGAGGGACACCGGGGAGCTGTTTTTT
NA TRBJ1-2 few TRBV3-1 CASSQPGRDNTF TGTGCCAGCAGCCAGCCGGGAAGGGATAACACCTTC
TRBD1 TRBJ2-2 NA TRBV24-1 CATTSQPGQGATGELFF TGTGCCACCACCAGCCAGCCGGGACAGGGGGCCACCGGGGAGCTGTTTTTT
NA TRBJ2-1 NA TRBV28 CASTQNNEQFF TGTGCCAGCACCCAAAACAATGAGCAGTTCTTC
TRBD2 TRBJ2-7 few TRBV7-9 CASSFIKGLALHEQYF TGTGCCAGCAGCTTTATCAAGGGACTAGCCCTGCACGAGCAGTACTTC
TRBD2 TRBJ2-7 many TRBV7-2 CASSSGLALGEQYF TGTGCCAGCAGCTCGGGACTAGCCCTTGGCGAGCAGTACTTC
TRBD1 TRBJ1-5 NA TRBV6-1 CAGNRGYDQPQHF TGTGCCGGTAACAGGGGATACGATCAGCCCCAGCATTTT
TRBD2 TRBJ2-5 many TRBV20-1 CSATHWASGKGETQYF TGCAGTGCTACCCATTGGGCTAGCGGTAAAGGGGAGACCCAGTACTTC
TRBD1 TRBJ2-1 NA TRBV20-1 CSARPDRVMFKNEQFF TGCAGTGCGAGACCCGACAGGGTCATGTTTAAAAATGAGCAGTTCTTC
NA TRBJ2-7 many TRBV4-2 CASSQDYHEQYF TGTGCCAGCAGCCAAGATTACCACGAGCAGTACTTC
NA TRBJ2-1 few TRBV13 CASSFGVGYNEQFF TGTGCCAGCAGCTTCGGGGTTGGGTACAATGAGCAGTTCTTC
NA TRBJ2-3 few TRBV4-3 CASNQGVASDTQYF TGCGCCAGCAACCAAGGAGTAGCCTCAGATACGCAGTATTTT
NA TRBJ2-5 many TRBV7-2 CASSLSLQETQYF TGTGCCAGCAGCTTATCGTTACAAGAGACCCAGTACTTC